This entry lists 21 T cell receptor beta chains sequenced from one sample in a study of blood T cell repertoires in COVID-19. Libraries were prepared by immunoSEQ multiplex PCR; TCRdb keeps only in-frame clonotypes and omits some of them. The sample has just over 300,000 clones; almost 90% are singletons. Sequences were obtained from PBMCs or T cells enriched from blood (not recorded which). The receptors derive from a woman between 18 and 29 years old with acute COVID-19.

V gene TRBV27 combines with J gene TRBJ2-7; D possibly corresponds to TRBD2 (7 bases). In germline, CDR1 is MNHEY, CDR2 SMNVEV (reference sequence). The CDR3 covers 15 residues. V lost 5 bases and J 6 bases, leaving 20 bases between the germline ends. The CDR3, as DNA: TGTGCCAGCAGTCCCGACGCCCAGGGGAGGGCCGAGCAGTACTTC. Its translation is CASSPDAQGRAEQYF.

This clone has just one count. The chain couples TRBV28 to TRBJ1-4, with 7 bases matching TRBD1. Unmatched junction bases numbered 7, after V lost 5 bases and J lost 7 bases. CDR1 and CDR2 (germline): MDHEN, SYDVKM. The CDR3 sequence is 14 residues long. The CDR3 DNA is TGTGCCAGCAGTCCTGGGACAGTTAGTGAAAAACTGTTTTTT. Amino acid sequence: CASSPGTVSEKLFF.

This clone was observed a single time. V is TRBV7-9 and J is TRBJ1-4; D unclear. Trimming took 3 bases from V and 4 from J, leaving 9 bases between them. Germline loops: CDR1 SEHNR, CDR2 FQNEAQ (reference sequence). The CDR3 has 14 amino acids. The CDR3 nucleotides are TGTGCCAGCAGCTTCGCGCACCTTAATGAAAAACTGTTTTTT. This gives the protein CASSFAHLNEKLFF. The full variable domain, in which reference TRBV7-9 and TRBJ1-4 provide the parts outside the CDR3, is DTGVSQNPRHKITKRGQNVTFRCDPISEHNRLYWYRQTLGQGPEFLTYFQNEAQLEKSRLLSDRFSAERPKGSFSTLEIQRTEQGDSAMYLCASSFAHLNEKLFFGSGTQLSVL.

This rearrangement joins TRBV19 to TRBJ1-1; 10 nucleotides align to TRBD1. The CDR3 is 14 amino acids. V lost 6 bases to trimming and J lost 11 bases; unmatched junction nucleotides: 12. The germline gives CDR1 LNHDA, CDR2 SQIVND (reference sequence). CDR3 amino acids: CASRARGQGGYAFF. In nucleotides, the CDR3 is TGTGCCAGTAGGGCGCGAGGACAGGGGGGATATGCTTTCTTT.

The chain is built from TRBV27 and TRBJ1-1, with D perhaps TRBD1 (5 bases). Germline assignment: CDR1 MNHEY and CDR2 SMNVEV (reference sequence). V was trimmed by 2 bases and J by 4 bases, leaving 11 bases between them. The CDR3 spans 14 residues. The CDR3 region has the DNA TGTGCCAGCAGTTTAGCCTCGGGGGTCACTGAAGCTTTCTTT. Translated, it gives CASSLASGVTEAFF.

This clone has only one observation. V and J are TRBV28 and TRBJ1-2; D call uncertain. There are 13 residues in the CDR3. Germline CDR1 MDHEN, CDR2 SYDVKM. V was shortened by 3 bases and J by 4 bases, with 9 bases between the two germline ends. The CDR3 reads CASSLATPYGYTF. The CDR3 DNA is TGTGCCAGCAGTTTGGCCACCCCCTATGGCTACACCTTC.

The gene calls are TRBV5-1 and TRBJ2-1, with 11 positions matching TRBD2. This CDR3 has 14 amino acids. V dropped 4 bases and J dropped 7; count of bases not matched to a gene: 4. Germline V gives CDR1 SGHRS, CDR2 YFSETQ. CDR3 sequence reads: CASSELAGENEQFF. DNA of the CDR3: TGCGCCAGCAGCGAACTAGCGGGAGAGAATGAGCAGTTCTTC.

The CDR3 DNA reads TGTGCCAGCAGCTCCTATAGTAACTATGAGCAGTTCTTC. Its protein product is CASSSYSNYEQFF. J is TRBJ2-1 and V is TRBV7-9; D not certain. Trimming took 4 bases from V and 8 from J, leaving 12 bases between them. The CDR3 has 13 residues. Per the germline V gene, CDR1 is SEHNR and CDR2 is FQNEAQ (reference sequence).

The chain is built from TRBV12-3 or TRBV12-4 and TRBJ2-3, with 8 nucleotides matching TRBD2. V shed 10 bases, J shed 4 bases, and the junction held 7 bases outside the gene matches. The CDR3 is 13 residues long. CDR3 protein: CATRGLAPDTQYF. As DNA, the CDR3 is TGTGCCACCAGAGGACTAGCCCCAGATACGCAGTATTTT.

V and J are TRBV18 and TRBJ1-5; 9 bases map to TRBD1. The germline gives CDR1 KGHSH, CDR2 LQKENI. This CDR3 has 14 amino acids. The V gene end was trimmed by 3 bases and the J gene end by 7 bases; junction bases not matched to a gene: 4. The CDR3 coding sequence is TGTGCCAGCTCACCGGACAGGGGTAAACAGCCCCAGCATTTT. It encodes CASSPDRGKQPQHF.

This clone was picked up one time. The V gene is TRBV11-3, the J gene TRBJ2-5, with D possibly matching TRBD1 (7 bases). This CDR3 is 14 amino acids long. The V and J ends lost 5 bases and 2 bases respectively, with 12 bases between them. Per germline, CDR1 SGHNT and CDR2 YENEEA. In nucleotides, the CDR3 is TGTGCCAGCAGCGGGGGGACAGCTCAAGAGACCCAGTACTTC. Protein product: CASSGGTAQETQYF.

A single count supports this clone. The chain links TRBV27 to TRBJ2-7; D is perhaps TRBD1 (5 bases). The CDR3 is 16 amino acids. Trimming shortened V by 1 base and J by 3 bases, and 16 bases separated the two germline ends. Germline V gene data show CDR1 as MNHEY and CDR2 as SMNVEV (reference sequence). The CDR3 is CASSLYPQGSVYEQYF. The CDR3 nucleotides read TGTGCCAGCAGTTTATATCCCCAGGGTTCTGTCTACGAGCAGTACTTC.

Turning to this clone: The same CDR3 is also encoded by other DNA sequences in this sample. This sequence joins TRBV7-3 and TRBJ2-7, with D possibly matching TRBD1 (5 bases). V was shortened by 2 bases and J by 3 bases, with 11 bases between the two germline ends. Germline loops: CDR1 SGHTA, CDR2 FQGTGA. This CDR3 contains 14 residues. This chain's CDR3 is CASSLGDSSYEQYF. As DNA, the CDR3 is TGTGCCAGCAGCTTAGGCGACAGTAGCTACGAGCAGTACTTC.

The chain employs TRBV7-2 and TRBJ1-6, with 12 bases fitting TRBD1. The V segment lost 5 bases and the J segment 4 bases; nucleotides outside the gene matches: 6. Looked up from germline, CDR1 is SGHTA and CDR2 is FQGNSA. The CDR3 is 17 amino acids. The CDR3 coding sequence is TGTGCCAGCAGCATGGGACAGGGGGCTCCGTATAATTCACCCCTCCACTTT. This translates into CASSMGQGAPYNSPLHF.

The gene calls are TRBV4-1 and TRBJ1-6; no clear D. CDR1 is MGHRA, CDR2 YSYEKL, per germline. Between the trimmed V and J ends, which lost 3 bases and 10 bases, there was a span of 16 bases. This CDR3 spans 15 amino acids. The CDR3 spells CASSQMPLDGSPLHF. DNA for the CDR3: TGCGCCAGCAGCCAGATGCCTCTCGACGGGTCACCCCTCCACTTT.

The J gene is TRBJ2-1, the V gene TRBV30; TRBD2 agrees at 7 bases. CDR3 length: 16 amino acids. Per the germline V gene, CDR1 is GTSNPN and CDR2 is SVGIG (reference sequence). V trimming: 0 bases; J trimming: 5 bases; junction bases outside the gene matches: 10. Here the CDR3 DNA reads TGTGCCTGGAGTGTAGAACTCCGGGGGGTGGACAATGAGCAGTTCTTC. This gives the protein CAWSVELRGVDNEQFF.

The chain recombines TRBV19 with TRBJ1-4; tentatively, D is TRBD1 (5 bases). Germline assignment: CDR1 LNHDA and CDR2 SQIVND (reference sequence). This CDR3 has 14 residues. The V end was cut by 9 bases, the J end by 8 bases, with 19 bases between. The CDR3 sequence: CASQDGGGEEKLFF. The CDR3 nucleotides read TGTGCCAGCCAAGACGGGGGGGGAGAGGAAAAACTGTTTTTT.

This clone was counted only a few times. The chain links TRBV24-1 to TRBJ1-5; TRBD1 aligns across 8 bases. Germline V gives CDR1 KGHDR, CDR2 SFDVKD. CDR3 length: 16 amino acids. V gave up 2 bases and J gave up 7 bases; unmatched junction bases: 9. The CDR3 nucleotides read TGTGCCACCAGTGATTCCGGACAGGGCGAGAACCAGCCCCAGCATTTT. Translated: CATSDSGQGENQPQHF.

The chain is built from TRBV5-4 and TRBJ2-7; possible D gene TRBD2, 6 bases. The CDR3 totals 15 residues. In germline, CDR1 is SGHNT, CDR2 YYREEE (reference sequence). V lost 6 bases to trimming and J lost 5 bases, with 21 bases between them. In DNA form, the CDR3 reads TGTGCCAGCACCCCAACTCCGGGACTTCTCGACGAGCAGTACTTC. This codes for CASTPTPGLLDEQYF.

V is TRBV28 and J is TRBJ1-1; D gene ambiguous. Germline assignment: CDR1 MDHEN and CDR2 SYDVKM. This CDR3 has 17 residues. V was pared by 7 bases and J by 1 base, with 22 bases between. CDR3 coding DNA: TGTGCCAGCACGCTTCCGGGAGCCAAGGTCAAGAACACTGAAGCTTTCTTT. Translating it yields CASTLPGAKVKNTEAFF.

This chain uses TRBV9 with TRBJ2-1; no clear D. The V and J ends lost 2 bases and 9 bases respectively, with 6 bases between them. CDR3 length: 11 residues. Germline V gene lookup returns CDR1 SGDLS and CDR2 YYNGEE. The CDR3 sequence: CASSVLGEQFF. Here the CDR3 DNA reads TGTGCCAGCAGCGTCCTAGGTGAGCAGTTCTTC.